This record covers a single T cell receptor (beta chain). Its specificity is not known. The data derive from a study of T cell repertoires in ileal Crohn's disease. Across the whole study: Roughly 40% were active smokers at surgery; median disease duration was 7.9 years. M6 samples are neoterminal ileum biopsies from postoperative colonoscopy.

Trimming removed 3 bases at V and 7 bases at J, with 14 bases between. Germline CDR1 SGHNT, CDR2 YYREEE (reference sequence). The CDR3 loop spans 14 amino acids. Study-level findings and limits: Mucosal expansions were suggested to be mainly CD8 T cells. Active smokers at surgery had more clonal expansions than non-smokers.

The data were produced by immunoSEQ multiplex PCR, yet TCRdb's version contains in-frame clones alone and is incomplete. The data contain 13,000 or so clones, 65% to 85% of them singletons. Time point indicated: neoterminal ileum biopsy at postoperative endoscopy, about 6 months after surgery. This sequence originates from an adult with Crohn's disease. The sequenced material came from ileal tissue. The chain joins TRBV5-4 to TRBJ2-1; unclear D gene. CDR3 residues: CASSSPTTLNEQFF. CDR3 sequence (DNA): TGTGCCAGCAGCTCCCCGACAACCTTGAATGAGCAGTTCTTC. Looking up the rest from reference TRBV5-4 and TRBJ2-1 gives the full variable domain: ETGVTQSPTHLIKTRGQQVTLRCSSQSGHNTVSWYQQALGQGPQFIFQYYREEENGRGNFPPRFSGLQFPNYSSELNVNALELDDSALYLCASSSPTTLNEQFFGPGTRLTVL.